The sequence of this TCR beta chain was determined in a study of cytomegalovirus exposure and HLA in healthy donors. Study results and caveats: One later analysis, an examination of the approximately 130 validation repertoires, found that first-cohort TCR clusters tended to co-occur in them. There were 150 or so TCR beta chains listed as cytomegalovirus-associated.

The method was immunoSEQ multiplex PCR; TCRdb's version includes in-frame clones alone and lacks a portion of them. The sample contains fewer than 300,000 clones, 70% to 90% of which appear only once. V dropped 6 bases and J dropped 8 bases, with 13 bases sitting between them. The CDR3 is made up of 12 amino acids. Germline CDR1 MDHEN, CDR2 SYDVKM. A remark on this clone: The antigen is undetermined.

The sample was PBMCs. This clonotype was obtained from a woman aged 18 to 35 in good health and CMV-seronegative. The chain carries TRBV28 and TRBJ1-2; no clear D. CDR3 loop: CASRIIQHGYTF. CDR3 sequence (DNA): TGTGCCAGCAGGATCATACAGCACGGCTACACCTTC.